This T cell receptor beta chain derives from a study of metastatic and nonmetastatic thyroid tumors. TCRdb reprocessed the PCR reads via MiXCR. The data show about 15,000 clones, with 25% to 30% seen just once and about 14% held by the top ten. No treatment had been given to any patient before thyroid surgery. This clone was found a few times. This receptor was obtained from a female donor with papillary thyroid cancer or a benign thyroid nodule (not recorded which). Some clones in this sample may be carry-over from other donors' samples. The sequenced sample was adjacent normal tissue.

In DNA, the CDR3 is TGTGCCAGCAGTGGAACGACAAACAGCCGGGACTACAACTACGAGCAGTACTTC. This sequence encodes CASSGTTNSRDYNYEQYF. This rearrangement joins TRBV25-1 to TRBJ2-7; TRBD2 matches at 7 bases. CDR3 length: 18 amino acids. From germline, CDR1 is MGHDK and CDR2 SYGVNS. V gave up 4 bases and J gave up 3 bases; unmatched junction bases: 18.